This T cell receptor (beta chain) emerged from a study of OX40 agonist ivuxolimab in advanced cancers. Study details: It was permissible to have had prior anti-PD-1, anti-PD-L1 or anti-CTLA-4 therapy, and around 40% had some. Points from the study as a whole: Some of the nonresponding patients also showed low levels of normalized T-cell clonal expansion. Expanded clones belonging to CD8+ T cells outnumbered, on average, those of CD4+.

Blood got drawn at baseline, again on cycle 4 day 1, and then on cycle 7 day 1. Sequencing was performed with immunoSEQ multiplex PCR; in TCRdb, only in-frame clones are kept and a portion is missing. The repertoire holds about 83,000 clones, with around 92% as singletons. Germline CDR1 is MGHDK and CDR2 is SYGVNS. The CDR3 totals 12 residues. V lost 4 bases and J lost 7, with 7 bases in between. In the case of this clone: Its specificity is not known.

Material: CD4+ or CD8+ T cells sorted from blood, obtained in a trial of the OX40 agonist ivuxolimab. This clonotype originated in an adult with an advanced solid tumor such as melanoma, head and neck, liver or kidney cancer. The chain is built from TRBV25-1 and TRBJ1-4, with D uncertain. The CDR3 loop is CASSAVSEKLFF. CDR3 nucleotides: TGTGCCAGCAGTGCTGTTAGTGAAAAACTGTTTTTT.